What follows describes a single TCR beta chain. It has no known antigen specificity. Sequencing ends 3 residues short of the CDR3 end; the germline J gene provides the rest. V is reduced by 0 bases and J by 2 bases, leaving a spacing of 6 bases between them. CDR1 and CDR2 were assigned from the germline V gene as SGHRS and YFSETQ. Its CDR3 holds 14 amino acids, cysteine through phenylalanine. Shown are 33 bases from within the CDR3, in frame from base 1. Every participant had a single incident cervical HPV16 infection, and women with prevalent HPV16 infections were excluded. Cervical HPV DNA was detected by MY09/MY11 PCR, and genotyping was performed by dot-blot hybridization. Fifteen mL of heparinized blood were centrifuged, and the buffy coat was split into aliquots, frozen at -30 degrees C, and then kept at -80 degrees C. QIAGEN kits were used to extract genomic DNA from buffy coat specimens. The immunoSEQ assay used multiplex PCR to amplify TCR beta CDR3 regions from an average of approximately 1,100 ng of genomic DNA per sample. The assay corrected primer bias using a complete synthetic TCR repertoire to establish an amplification baseline. The amplicons were sequenced on the Illumina platform. Per the authors' processing: Sequences were error-corrected by clustering with frequency ratios and a modified nearest-neighbor algorithm, then analyzed in the immunoSEQ Analyzer with IMGT gene definitions. At each rarefaction depth, TCR richness and evenness were averaged across 20 rarefaction repeats, and samples with fewer sequences than that depth were excluded. V, D and J gene relative abundances were compared between groups with Wilcoxon rank sum tests, applying FDR correction. An intraclass correlation of around 96% for TCR richness and an average of around 82% across 60 to 80 gene segments were obtained from the blinded duplicates. TCRdb took this table from immuneACCESS and kept in-frame rearrangements with V and J called. Such tables lack part of the clones; where checked against another copy, unresolved V genes explain under half of the gap, and the rest is unexplained. The D gene and trimming were derived from the DNA, and the V and J assignments and clone size from that table. The sample's table covers roughly 14,000 clones. The ten largest clones represent 7.6% of the sample.

The sample originates from a study of T cells in women clearing cervical HPV infection (dated by TCRdb to 2017 to 2018). Describing the broader study: The cases were about 25 women with histologically confirmed HPV16-related CIN3 or worse, and 2 of these cases were invasive cancers. Controls were some 26 women whose single incident HPV16 infection cleared within 12 months without precancer or cancer developing. Blood from cases was collected at the visit at which the lesion was first identified, whereas blood from controls was collected once infection was no longer detected. Among cases, blood sampling occurred a median of about 150 days after lesion detection, with an interquartile range of roughly 85 to 200 days. HLA typing was available for only a few women, so HLA type could not be excluded as a confounder. The exploratory proof-of-principle case-control study was nested within the Guanacaste HPV Natural History Study in Costa Rica and compared TCR repertoires across cervical HPV16 outcomes. Cases and controls were matched on year of sample collection and on age within five years. Median age was approximately 30 years in cases versus just over 37 in controls, and baseline characteristics did not differ significantly. The parent cohort enrolled around 9,800 women aged 18 or older in Guanacaste, Costa Rica, during about 1992 to 1995 and followed them for over six years. Five blinded duplicates per group were added as quality controls, so that 60 or so samples were obtained: roughly 50 participants and some 10 replicates. Overall study outcomes, separate from this receptor: T-cell numbers per sample were unknown, so richness differences could reflect varying T-cell content rather than repertoire biology. Cases had lower TRBV6-7 relative abundance than controls (approximately 0.11% versus 0.16%; Bonferroni P = 0.0008). Random forest classifiers that combined richness and V gene abundances separated cases from controls with an estimated AUC of 0.83. Whether associations preceded infection or resulted from infection could not be shown with the cross-sectional design, and effector/memory subsets and HPV-specific T cells were not isolated. Across sequencing depths, CIN3+ cases showed significantly higher TCR repertoire richness than controls, but evenness did not differ between the groups.

This clonotype was sampled from a woman between 18 and 75 years old with a cervical HPV16 infection that either progressed to CIN3+ or cleared (not recorded which). The V and J segments used are TRBV5-1 and TRBJ2-1; TRBD2 could be the D gene, as 6 bases match. Source material: blood buffy coat. The part of the CDR3 DNA that was read is TGCGCCAGCAGCTTGGGGGGGGCCTACAATGAG. This encodes CASSLGGAYNE. The whole CDR3 protein is CASSLGGAYNEQFF.